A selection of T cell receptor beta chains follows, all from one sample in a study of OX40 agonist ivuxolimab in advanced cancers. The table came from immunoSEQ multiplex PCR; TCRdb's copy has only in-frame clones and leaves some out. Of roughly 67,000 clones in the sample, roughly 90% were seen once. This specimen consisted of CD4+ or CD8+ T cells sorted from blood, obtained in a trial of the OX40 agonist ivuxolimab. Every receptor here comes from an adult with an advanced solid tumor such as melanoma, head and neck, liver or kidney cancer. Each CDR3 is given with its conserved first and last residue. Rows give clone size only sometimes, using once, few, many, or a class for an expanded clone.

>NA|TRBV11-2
CASSSTGANSPLHF
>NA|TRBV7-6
CASRLGPNEKLFF
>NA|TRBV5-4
CASSRTLAGYQETQYF
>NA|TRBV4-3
CASSQVGREALSYGYTF
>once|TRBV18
CASSPGSGQNTGELFF
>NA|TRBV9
CASSTAGGNEAFF
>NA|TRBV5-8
CASSLVSTEAFF
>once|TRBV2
CARTDSRAEAFF
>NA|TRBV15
CATSSWTKDEAFF
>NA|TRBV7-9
CASSPSGGDTGELFF
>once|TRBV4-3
CASSQGVYMNQPQHF
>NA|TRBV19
CASIGKDKGLSEQYF
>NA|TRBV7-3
CASSLSGGAQETQYF
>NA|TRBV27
CASSLWLAGGNTDTQYF
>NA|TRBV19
CASSPLLDGETQYF
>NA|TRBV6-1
CASSDRGTFHGYTF
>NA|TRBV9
CASSVEERTTDTQYF
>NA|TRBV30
CAYLKRGAETQYF
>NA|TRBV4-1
CASSPRGTATSYNEQFF
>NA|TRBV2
CARTGVSYNEQFF
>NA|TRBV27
CASSTLMQGVGETQYF
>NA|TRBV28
CASRDRSSYNSPLHF
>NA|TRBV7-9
CASSPYPEETQYF
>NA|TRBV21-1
CASSKGFGRGNQPQHF
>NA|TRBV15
CATSRGGAGYTF
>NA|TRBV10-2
CASSGREAFF
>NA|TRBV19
CASSIRIQGLTGELFF
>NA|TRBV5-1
CASSFRGGDYGYTF
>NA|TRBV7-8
CASSLRGITYEQYF
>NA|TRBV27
CASKDGLSSGNTIYF
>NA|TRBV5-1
CASSVGTAYEQYF
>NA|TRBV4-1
CASSQVLWGPNTEAFF
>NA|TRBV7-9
CASSGRGDYSNQPQHF
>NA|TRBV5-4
CASSLLGQASYEQYF
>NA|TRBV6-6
CASRRKGRYEQYF
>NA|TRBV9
CASSPAPGVPLYGYTF
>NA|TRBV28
CASSLILGVEYEQYF
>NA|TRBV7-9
CASSLAGQGAISPLHF
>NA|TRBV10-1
CASSESLTPTSRGGETQYF
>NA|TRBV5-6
CASSPRALTYEQYF
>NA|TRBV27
CASSPDRGRGYTF